Included here is one T cell receptor (beta chain) sequence, with context. This sample is part of a study of blood T cell repertoires in COVID-19. The V and J ends lost 4 bases and 2 bases respectively, with 15 bases between them. Germline loops: CDR1 DFQATT, CDR2 SNEGSKA (reference sequence). CDR3 size: 14 residues. The protocol was immunoSEQ multiplex PCR, while the TCRdb copy is restricted to in-frame clones and leaves out a portion. The table includes some 280,000 clones, around 90% detected once. The receptor comes from a woman aged 40 to 49 who had recovered from COVID-19. This chain links TRBV20-1 with TRBJ2-7, with D possibly TRBD2 on 5 matching bases. Sequenced material: peripheral blood. This chain's CDR3 is CSATDPPGAYEQYF. The CDR3 DNA follows: TGCAGTGCTACTGACCCTCCCGGGGCCTACGAGCAGTACTTC.